Below, 27 T cell receptor beta chains from the same sample are listed, as sequenced in a study of early T cells in non-severe SARS-CoV-2 infection. TCRdb ran MiXCR on the 5' RACE reads and lists one entry per CDR3 protein. The data contain about 83,000 distinct CDR3 sequences, around 9.3% of them seen just once; the ten biggest clones take up approximately 8%. The sequencing here drew on whole blood, taken at baseline. Receptors were obtained from an adult who was a healthcare worker with PCR-confirmed SARS-CoV-2 infection or an uninfected control (not recorded which).

The chain combines TRBV5-1 with TRBJ2-3, with a weak D call TRBD2 (5 bases). This CDR3 comprises 14 residues. The germline gives CDR1 SGHRS, CDR2 YFSETQ. V dropped 2 bases and J dropped 1 base, with 8 bases sitting between them. CDR3 amino acids: CASSLFGGTDTQYF. In DNA, the CDR3 is TGCGCCAGCAGCTTATTCGGGGGCACAGATACGCAGTATTTT.

V and J are TRBV27 and TRBJ1-1; TRBD1 is a possible D gene (5 bases). The CDR3 is 13 residues long. Trimming left V 2 bases short and J 6 bases short, with 10 bases between. Germline CDR1 is MNHEY and CDR2 is SMNVEV (reference sequence). In nucleotides, the CDR3 is TGTGCCAGCAGTTTAGGGGGAATCCCTGAAGCTTTCTTT. It translates to CASSLGGIPEAFF.

The chain couples TRBV10-1 to TRBJ1-5; D remains ambiguous. The CDR3 totals 12 residues. Germline CDR1 is WNHNN and CDR2 is SYGVQD (reference sequence). Trimming took 8 bases from V and 4 from J, leaving 9 bases between them. CDR3 bases: TGCGCCAGCGAGGCCAGGAATCAGCCCCAGCATTTT. It yields the protein CASEARNQPQHF.

V and J are TRBV7-3 and TRBJ2-3; D is possibly TRBD1 or TRBD2 (5 bases each). This CDR3 region has 15 residues. The V gene lost 7 bases and the J gene lost 2 bases, with 16 bases spanning the gap. From germline, CDR1 is SGHTA and CDR2 FQGTGA. CDR3 nucleotide sequence: TGTGCCAGCACCCAAAGAGGGGCCCTCACAGATACGCAGTATTTT. This codes for CASTQRGALTDTQYF.

V gene TRBV27 combines with J gene TRBJ2-1; D gene ambiguous. V dropped 3 bases and J dropped 0 bases, with 3 bases sitting between them. From germline, CDR1 is MNHEY and CDR2 SMNVEV (reference sequence). CDR3 length: 13 amino acids. The CDR3 DNA sequence: TGTGCCAGCAGTTTTTACTCCTACAATGAGCAGTTCTTC. This codes for CASSFYSYNEQFF.

V usage is TRBV10-2 and J usage is TRBJ2-7; 10 nucleotides line up with TRBD2. The ends lost 5 bases at V and 5 bases at J; junction bases unmatched: 6. The CDR3 spans 14 residues. Germline values: CDR1 WSHSY, CDR2 SAAADI. The CDR3 DNA sequence: TGCGCCAGCAGTTACCTAGCGGGAGAACACGAGCAGTACTTC. Its protein product is CASSYLAGEHEQYF.

The V call is TRBV27, the J call TRBJ2-2; the D is unclear. With 6 bases removed from V and 0 bases from J, the gap between germline ends came to 5 bases. The CDR3 contains 13 residues. Germline V gives CDR1 MNHEY, CDR2 SMNVEV (reference sequence). The CDR3 DNA reads as TGTGCCAGCAGGACACCGAACACCGGGGAGCTGTTTTTT. Translated, it gives CASRTPNTGELFF.

CDR3: CASSQEPDTQYF. For the CDR3, the DNA is TGTGCCAGCAGCCAAGAGCCCGATACGCAGTATTTT. This chain uses TRBV3-1 with TRBJ2-3; D is ambiguous. V was cut by 0 bases and J by 6 bases, with 4 bases left in between. This CDR3 contains 12 residues. The germline V gene has CDR1 LGHDT and CDR2 YNNKEL (reference sequence).

This clonotype has a handful of counts. This chain joins TRBV10-3 and TRBJ2-1; D is tentatively TRBD1 or TRBD2 (5 bases each). Deletions cut 8 bases from V and 8 bases from J, with 16 bases between. Germline lookup yields CDR1 ENHRY and CDR2 SYGVKD. The CDR3 runs 13 residues. Here the CDR3 DNA reads TGTGCCATCGGAGGTGGGGGAGTCTATGAGCAGTTCTTC. This encodes CAIGGGGVYEQFF.

J is TRBJ2-5 and V is TRBV20-1, with 8 bases identical to TRBD1. The trim removed 6 bases at V and 2 bases at J, leaving 11 bases unmatched. The CDR3 consists of 15 residues. Per germline, CDR1 DFQATT and CDR2 SNEGSKA (reference sequence). This chain's CDR3 is CSAIRGLGPQETQYF. The CDR3 coding sequence is TGCAGTGCGATCAGGGGGCTCGGTCCTCAAGAGACCCAGTACTTC.

This clonotype was counted between two and nine times. The rearrangement links TRBV5-1 to TRBJ2-7; D possibly corresponds to TRBD2 (5 bases). Trimming shortened V by 2 bases and J by 3 bases, and 15 bases separated the two germline ends. The CDR3 extends over 15 amino acids. CDR1 SGHRS and CDR2 YFSETQ come from the germline V gene. The CDR3 bases are TGCGCCAGCAGCTTTCTAGCTGATCGCCGCTACGAGCAGTACTTC. It yields the protein CASSFLADRRYEQYF.

This clonotype was detected a few times. V usage is TRBV12-3 or TRBV12-4 and J usage is TRBJ2-2, with D unresolved. The V gene lost 6 bases and the J gene lost 8 bases, with 7 bases spanning the gap. The length of the CDR3 is 11 residues. As DNA, the CDR3 is TGTGCCAGCAGCCACAAGGGGGAGCTGTTTTTT. Amino acid sequence: CASSHKGELFF.

The rearrangement links TRBV11-2 to TRBJ2-2; unclear D gene. Per the germline V gene, CDR1 is SGHAT and CDR2 is FQNNGV. The CDR3 is 12 residues long. V dropped 5 bases and J dropped 6 bases, with 7 bases sitting between them. DNA of the CDR3: TGTGCCAGCAGCCCAGTTCCCGGGGAGCTGTTTTTT. Translating gives CASSPVPGELFF.

This clonotype was observed a few times. This chain connects TRBV7-2 to TRBJ2-3, with 10 bases fitting TRBD1. The J segment lost 2 bases and the V segment lost 6 bases, leaving 5 bases of the junction unmatched. The CDR3 has 15 amino acids. In germline, CDR1 is SGHTA, CDR2 FQGNSA. The CDR3 bases are TGTGCCAGCAGTCGGGACAGGGGATTCACAGATACGCAGTATTTT. Amino acid sequence: CASSRDRGFTDTQYF.

The V gene is TRBV12-3 or TRBV12-4, the J gene TRBJ2-2, with a weak D call TRBD2 (7 bases). The CDR3 consists of 17 residues. Trimming cost V 5 bases and J 4 bases, with 20 bases left between them. The CDR3: CASSPTRGARGTGELFF. CDR3 sequence (DNA): TGTGCCAGCAGTCCCACCCGGGGGGCTCGGGGCACCGGGGAGCTGTTTTTT.

The chain carries TRBV5-1 and TRBJ2-3, with 7 bases lining up with TRBD2. The V and J ends lost 3 bases and 0 bases, in that order; junction bases with no gene match: 7. The CDR3 has 16 amino acids. CDR1 SGHRS and CDR2 YFSETQ come from the germline V gene. The CDR3 nucleotides are TGCGCCAGCAGCTCACTAGCGCCTCCAAGCACAGATACGCAGTATTTT. Its translation: CASSSLAPPSTDTQYF.

This clonotype occurred a few times. The V gene is TRBV3-1, the J gene TRBJ1-5, with D possibly TRBD1 on 5 matching bases. The CDR3 has 14 residues. The germline V and J ends were trimmed by 2 bases and 7 bases, with 12 bases remaining between them. Germline V gene lookup returns CDR1 LGHDT and CDR2 YNNKEL (reference sequence). The chain's CDR3 is CASSQTGGGQPQHF. The CDR3 nucleotides read TGTGCCAGCAGCCAAACTGGGGGAGGACAGCCCCAGCATTTT.

V usage is TRBV19 and J usage is TRBJ1-1; possibly TRBD1 for D (5 bases). The CDR3 sequence is 14 residues long. V was clipped by 6 bases and J by 4 bases, with 15 bases between them. CDR1 and CDR2 from the germline V gene are LNHDA and SQIVND (reference sequence). The CDR3 DNA follows: TGTGCCAGTAGCGGCGCGGCTCAGGGCACTGAAGCTTTCTTT. Translating gives CASSGAAQGTEAFF.

V usage is TRBV6-1 and J usage is TRBJ2-2; 14 bases fit TRBD2. The CDR3 totals 15 residues. V was clipped by 8 bases and J by 1 base; unmatched bases: 0. Looked up from germline, CDR1 is MNHNS and CDR2 is SASEGT. CDR3 region: CASGTSGGNTGELFF. The CDR3 DNA reads as TGTGCCAGCGGGACTAGCGGGGGGAACACCGGGGAGCTGTTTTTT.

This clonotype has a count of ten or more. The rearrangement joins TRBV12-3 or TRBV12-4 to TRBJ1-5; TRBD1 matches 9 bases. The CDR3 sequence is 14 residues long. The junction had 4 bases not matched to a gene; V was cut back by 5 bases and J by 5 bases. In DNA form, the CDR3 reads TGTGCCAGCAGTAAGGGACAGGGTTATCAGCCCCAGCATTTT. It translates to CASSKGQGYQPQHF.

This rearrangement joins TRBV28 to TRBJ2-7, with a possible D match to TRBD2 (5 bases). In germline, CDR1 is MDHEN, CDR2 SYDVKM. This CDR3 has 14 residues. V lost 8 bases to trimming and J lost 4 bases, with 18 bases between them. This chain's CDR3 is CASGVRRGKYEQYF. CDR3 sequence (DNA): TGTGCCAGCGGGGTCCGGAGAGGGAAGTACGAGCAGTACTTC.

The sample holds many counts of this clonotype. The chain has TRBV9 and TRBJ2-3; a possible D gene is TRBD2 (6 bases). The germline gives CDR1 SGDLS, CDR2 YYNGEE. CDR3 length: 16 residues. V lost 4 bases, J lost 2 bases, and 17 bases lay in between. The CDR3 region is CASSPGVSANTDTQYF. CDR3 coding DNA: TGTGCCAGCAGCCCGGGGGTTAGCGCGAACACAGATACGCAGTATTTT.

The V and J genes are TRBV5-1 and TRBJ2-4, with TRBD2 matching 12 bases. Germline trimming cut 5 bases from V and 4 bases from J; bases unmatched to any gene: 7. The CDR3 runs 16 residues. In germline, CDR1 is SGHRS, CDR2 YFSETQ. CDR3 in DNA: TGCGCCAGCAGAGGGACTAGCGGGCTCTCTAAAAACATTCAGTACTTC. It codes for CASRGTSGLSKNIQYF.

This clonotype has at least ten counts. The chain joins TRBV19 to TRBJ1-5; no clear D gene. Trimming took 7 bases from V and 3 from J, leaving 10 bases between them. CDR3 size: 13 residues. Germline lookup yields CDR1 LNHDA and CDR2 SQIVND (reference sequence). The DNA of the CDR3 is TGTGCCAGTACTGGCAGAGACAATCAGCCCCAGCATTTT. Protein product: CASTGRDNQPQHF.

This chain connects TRBV4-2 to TRBJ2-2; no definite D call. CDR3 size: 13 residues. V gave up 0 bases and J gave up 6 bases, with 5 bases separating them. Germline CDR1 LGHNA, CDR2 YNFKEQ. The CDR3 region is CASSQDDSGELFF. CDR3 bases: TGTGCCAGCAGCCAAGATGACTCCGGGGAGCTGTTTTTT.

This clonotype was detected many times. This chain connects TRBV6-6 to TRBJ1-1; a possible D gene is TRBD1 (5 bases). Germline V gives CDR1 MNHNY, CDR2 SVGAGI (reference sequence). The CDR3 is 13 residues long. V was cut by 8 bases and J by 3 bases, with 13 bases left in between. CDR3 DNA: TGTGCCAGCGCAGGGTTGGAGGACACTGAAGCTTTCTTT. Its translation is CASAGLEDTEAFF.

The chain employs TRBV5-5 and TRBJ1-5; no clear D gene. The V gene's germline CDR1 is SGHKS and CDR2 YYEKEE (reference sequence). V was clipped by 4 bases and J by 6 bases, with 14 bases between them. The CDR3 contains 14 residues. CDR3 protein: CASSTGLPSQPQHF. The CDR3, as DNA: TGTGCCAGCAGCACGGGCCTCCCGTCTCAGCCCCAGCATTTT.